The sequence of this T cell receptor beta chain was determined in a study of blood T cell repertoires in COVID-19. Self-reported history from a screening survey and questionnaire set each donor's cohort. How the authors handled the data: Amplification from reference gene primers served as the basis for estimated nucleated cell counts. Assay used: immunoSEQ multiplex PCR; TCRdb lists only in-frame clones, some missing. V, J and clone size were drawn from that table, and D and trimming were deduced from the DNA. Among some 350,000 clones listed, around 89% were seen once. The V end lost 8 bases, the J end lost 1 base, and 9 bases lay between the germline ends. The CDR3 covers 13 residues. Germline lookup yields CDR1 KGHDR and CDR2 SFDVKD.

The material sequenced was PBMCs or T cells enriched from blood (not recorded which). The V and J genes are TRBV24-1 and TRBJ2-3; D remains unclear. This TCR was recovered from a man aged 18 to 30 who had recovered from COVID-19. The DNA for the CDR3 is TGTGCCACCAAAGACGGAGGCACAGATACGCAGTATTTT. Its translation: CATKDGGTDTQYF.